This entry concerns a single T cell receptor (beta chain). The sample comes from a study of beta chain features in type 1 diabetes. cDNA synthesis used the whole RNA isolate, giving expressed TCRB sequences. Here immunoSEQ multiplex PCR was the method, and the copy in TCRdb shows in-frame clones only, minus some. The sample lists about 620,000 clones, roughly a sixth seen once, with 0.093% in the top ten. Germline CDR1 SGHRS, CDR2 YFSETQ. The CDR3 spans 15 residues. Trimming shortened V by 6 bases and J by 0 bases, and 12 bases separated the two germline ends. Sequenced input: naive CD4+ T cells from blood. The chain couples TRBV5-1 to TRBJ2-2, with D uncertain. The TCR comes from a man aged 18 to 30 in good health. The CDR3 DNA reads as TGCGCCAGCAATTCGGGCGGAGCGAACACCGGGGAGCTGTTTTTT. Amino acids: CASNSGGANTGELFF.